This T cell receptor beta chain derives from a study of high-grade serous ovarian cancer treatment subgroups. Study-level background: Mean per sample: around 14,000 reads, about 7,500 unique TCR beta rearrangements. Study-level points and caveats: Same-patient tumor repertoires overlapped at roughly 0.1 to 0.85; different patients barely overlapped. CDR1 and CDR2 were left unanalyzed; analyses focused on CDR3.

This clone is a singleton in its sample. Antigen specificity is unknown. The tumor samples were collected prior to definitive surgery or chemotherapy. Assay: immunoSEQ multiplex PCR; the TCRdb copy retains only in-frame clones and omits some. The profile shows thousands of clones, around 73% of them singletons. The TCR sequence derives from a human donor with high-grade serous ovarian cancer. Sequencing was done on a sample of tumor tissue.

CDR3 nucleotides: TGCGCCAGCAGCCGACGGACTAGCGGGGGGCACTACGAGCAGTACTTC. As protein: CASSRRTSGGHYEQYF. The chain links TRBV4-1 to TRBJ2-7; 14 nucleotides line up with TRBD2. Germline-derived CDR1 and CDR2 are MGHRA and YSYEKL. The ends lost 4 bases at V and 3 bases at J; junction bases unmatched: 5. This CDR3 is built from 16 residues.